This T cell receptor beta chain was observed in a study of cytomegalovirus exposure and HLA in healthy donors. About this clone: The antigen is unknown.

The PCR was carried out with 60 Vbeta primers and 13 Jbeta primers. The repertoire was sequenced with immunoSEQ multiplex PCR; TCRdb's copy has only in-frame clones and lacks some. The sample lists 80,000 or so clones; approximately 75% were seen once. Study-wide findings and caveats: At a 0.05 false discovery rate, a later analysis found over 15,000 TCR beta sequences to be associated with HLA alleles.

This CDR3 contains 17 residues. Trimming took off 2 bases at V and 6 bases at J, with 23 bases between the two ends. CDR1 and CDR2 from the germline V gene are GTSNPN and SVGIG (reference sequence). The clonotype was recovered from a woman aged 40 to 55 in good health and CMV-seronegative. The sample was PBMCs. The chain employs TRBV30 and TRBJ1-5; a weak D match, TRBD1 (5 bases). CDR3 sequence: CAWSTPSRADSSQPQHF. CDR3 DNA sequence: TGTGCCTGGAGTACTCCCTCCCGGGCCGACAGTAGTCAGCCCCAGCATTTT. Looking up the rest from reference TRBV30 and TRBJ1-5 gives the full variable domain: SQTIHQWPATLVQPVGSPLSLECTVEGTSNPNLYWYRQAAGRGLQLLFYSVGIGQISSEVPQNLSASRPQDRQFILSSKKLLLSDSGFYLCAWSTPSRADSSQPQHFGDGTRLSIL.